These 21 T cell receptor beta chains were sequenced from one sample in a study of sequential checkpoint blockade in melanoma. Using immunoSEQ multiplex PCR, the repertoire was profiled, and TCRdb retains in-frame clones only, with some absent. The table lists 34,000 or so clones, roughly 85% of them singletons, with 18% in the top ten. Treatment reported: randomized to nivolumab then ipilimumab (arm A) or the reverse (arm B). Sequencing was performed on CD8+ T cells sorted from blood (inferred from file names), taken from a patient given nivolumab and ipilimumab in sequence. These TCRs come from a human donor with melanoma.

CDR3 DNA: TGTGCCAGCAGCGCTACGGGGTCCCCGGTTCAGCCCCAGCATTTT. Protein: CASSATGSPVQPQHF. The rearrangement joins TRBV21-1 to TRBJ1-5. TRBV21-1 is labeled a pseudogene. This CDR3 is built from 15 residues.

The chain combines TRBV19 with TRBJ1-1; D remains ambiguous. CDR3 length: 15 amino acids. The germline gives CDR1 LNHDA, CDR2 SQIVND (reference sequence). The V end lost 8 bases, the J end lost 5 bases, and 21 bases lay between the germline ends. CDR3 nucleotide sequence: TGTGCCAGTTGGGGAGGAGGGTATCGATGGACTGAAGCTTTCTTT. It yields the protein CASWGGGYRWTEAFF.

The V gene is TRBV27, the J gene TRBJ2-1, with TRBD1 as a possible D gene (5 bases). V was trimmed by 8 bases and J by 10 bases, leaving 18 bases between them. This CDR3 has 13 residues. Germline CDR1 is MNHEY and CDR2 is SMNVEV (reference sequence). The CDR3 region has the DNA TGTGCCAGCTATCCCGGCCTCCAGGGCGAGCAGTTCTTC. It specifies CASYPGLQGEQFF.

The V gene is TRBV10-2, the J gene TRBJ1-1, with no clear D. The germline V gene has CDR1 WSHSY and CDR2 SAAADI. This CDR3 comprises 18 residues. Trimming pared 2 bases from V and 1 base from J, leaving 20 bases between. The CDR3 is CASSELMGDTERNTEAFF. In nucleotides, the CDR3 is TGCGCCAGCAGTGAGCTTATGGGAGACACTGAGAGGAACACTGAAGCTTTCTTT.

Only one count was recorded for this clone. The chain couples TRBV5-1 to TRBJ2-7; 9 nucleotides align to TRBD1. The CDR3 is 16 residues long. V lost 2 bases to trimming and J lost 4 bases; unmatched junction nucleotides: 10. The germline gives CDR1 SGHRS, CDR2 YFSETQ. This CDR3 reads CASSFAQDRGIYEQYF. CDR3 bases: TGCGCCAGCAGCTTTGCGCAGGACAGGGGCATTTACGAGCAGTACTTC. Supplemented by reference TRBV5-1 and TRBJ2-7, the full variable domain reads KAGVTQTPRYLIKTRGQQVTLSCSPISGHRSVSWYQQTPGQGLQFLFEYFSETQRNKGNFPGRFSGRQFSNSRSEMNVSTLELGDSALYLCASSFAQDRGIYEQYFGPGTRLTVT.

The rearrangement joins TRBV30 to TRBJ2-1, with TRBD2 matching 11 bases. V trimming: 0 bases; J trimming: 9 bases; junction bases outside the gene matches: 4. The CDR3 spans 14 residues. Germline V gives CDR1 GTSNPN, CDR2 SVGIG (reference sequence). CDR3 sequence (DNA): TGTGCCTGGAGTGTACTAGCGGGAGACGGTGAGCAGTTCTTC. This sequence encodes CAWSVLAGDGEQFF.

The V and J genes are TRBV5-6 and TRBJ2-7; maybe TRBD2 (6 bases). Germline lookup yields CDR1 SGHDT and CDR2 YYEEEE. CDR3 length: 13 residues. Trimming pared 3 bases from V and 3 bases from J, leaving 10 bases between. The CDR3 nucleotides are TGTGCCAGCAGCTCGGGGGAGCACTACGAGCAGTACTTC. This translates into CASSSGEHYEQYF.

This chain uses TRBV9 with TRBJ1-2; 12 bases agree with TRBD1. V was pared by 2 bases and J by 5 bases, with 13 bases of the junction left unmatched. The germline V gene encodes CDR1 SGDLS and CDR2 YYNGEE. CDR3 size: 18 residues. CDR3 protein: CASSVGGKGQGARYGYTF. DNA for the CDR3: TGTGCCAGCAGCGTTGGTGGGAAGGGACAGGGGGCGCGATATGGCTACACCTTC. Supplemented by reference TRBV9 and TRBJ1-2, the full variable domain reads DSGVTQTPKHLITATGQRVTLRCSPRSGDLSVYWYQQSLDQGLQFLIQYYNGEERAKGNILERFSAQQFPDLHSELNLSSLELGDSALYFCASSVGGKGQGARYGYTFGSGTRLTVV.

This chain links TRBV10-1 with TRBJ2-1; maybe TRBD2 (6 bases). CDR1 is WNHNN and CDR2 is SYGVQD in the germline V gene (reference sequence). The V and J ends lost 5 bases and 9 bases respectively, with 14 bases between them. The CDR3 consists of 13 residues. The DNA for the CDR3 is TGCGCCAGCAGTCGGGACTCTAGGGGTGAGCAGTTCTTC. This translates into CASSRDSRGEQFF.

This rearrangement joins TRBV7-9 to TRBJ2-7, with D perhaps matching TRBD2 (5 bases). With 7 bases removed from V and 6 bases from J, the gap between germline ends came to 19 bases. The CDR3 totals 14 residues. The germline CDR1 and CDR2 sequences are SEHNR and FQNEAQ (reference sequence). The CDR3 bases are TGTGCCAGCATGCCCCCGATCGGGATTCCCGAGCAGTACTTC. Its translation is CASMPPIGIPEQYF. The whole variable domain, remainder taken from reference TRBV7-9 and TRBJ2-7, is DTGVSQNPRHKITKRGQNVTFRCDPISEHNRLYWYRQTLGQGPEFLTYFQNEAQLEKSRLLSDRFSAERPKGSFSTLEIQRTEQGDSAMYLCASMPPIGIPEQYFGPGTRLTVT.

This clone was detected only a few times. The chain combines TRBV7-1 with TRBJ2-1; D possibly corresponds to TRBD1 (6 bases). TRBV7-1 is an ORF, and what it does is uncertain. The CDR3 contains 14 residues. The V end was cut by 4 bases, the J end by 8 bases, with 15 bases between. The chain's CDR3 is CASSLEQGTDEQFF. In DNA form, the CDR3 reads TGTGCCAGCAGCTTAGAACAGGGAACGGATGAGCAGTTCTTC.

This sequence joins TRBV5-8 and TRBJ1-5; D ambiguous. Germline CDR1 and CDR2: SGHTS and YDEGEE. The CDR3 totals 15 residues. The V end lost 0 bases, the J end lost 0 bases, and 7 bases lay between the germline ends. The CDR3 sequence is CASSLALYSNQPQHF. CDR3 in DNA: TGTGCCAGCAGCTTGGCGTTGTATAGCAATCAGCCCCAGCATTTT.

A word on this clone: The same CDR3 can be traced to other DNA sequences in this sample. The chain combines TRBV7-3 with TRBJ2-3, with 12 positions matching TRBD2. The V gene's germline CDR1 is SGHTA and CDR2 FQGTGA. The CDR3 covers 15 residues. V dropped 5 bases and J dropped 3; count of bases not matched to a gene: 3. The CDR3 region is CASSLLAGGTDTQYF. The CDR3, as DNA: TGTGCCAGCAGCCTCCTAGCGGGAGGGACAGATACGCAGTATTTT.

The chain carries TRBV7-9 and TRBJ1-3, with D unresolved. The CDR3 totals 12 residues. Trimming removed 7 bases at V and 0 bases at J, with 4 bases between. The germline V gene has CDR1 SEHNR and CDR2 FQNEAQ (reference sequence). CDR3 amino acids: CASTVSGNTIYF. In nucleotides, the CDR3 is TGTGCCAGCACCGTCTCTGGAAACACCATATATTTT.

This clone is large within its sample. The V call is TRBV7-9, the J call TRBJ2-7, with TRBD2 identical over 7 bases. Losses at the gene ends were 2 bases for V and 6 bases for J; bases not matched to a gene: 7. Germline assignment: CDR1 SEHNR and CDR2 FQNEAQ (reference sequence). CDR3 length equals 14 residues. The CDR3 DNA reads TGTGCCAGCAGCTTATCGCGGGGGTTAGCCGAGCAGTACTTC. This translates into CASSLSRGLAEQYF.

The chain recombines TRBV27 with TRBJ1-5; a possible D gene is TRBD1 (6 bases). CDR1 MNHEY and CDR2 SMNVEV come from the germline V gene (reference sequence). Trimming cost V 3 bases and J 3 bases, with 9 bases left between them. The CDR3 spans 14 residues. The CDR3 spells CASSFAGVNQPQHF. DNA for the CDR3: TGTGCCAGCAGTTTTGCAGGGGTCAATCAGCCCCAGCATTTT.

The J gene is TRBJ2-1, the V gene TRBV7-7, with D maybe TRBD2 (5 bases). The V end lost 1 base, the J end lost 5 bases, and 6 bases lay between the germline ends. The length of the CDR3 is 13 residues. Germline CDR1 and CDR2: SSHAT and FNYEAQ (reference sequence). CDR3 sequence: CASSLEEDNEQFF. In DNA, the CDR3 is TGTGCCAGCAGCTTAGAGGAGGACAATGAGCAGTTCTTC.

J is TRBJ2-7 and V is TRBV27; 11 nucleotides agree with TRBD1. Looked up from germline, CDR1 is MNHEY and CDR2 is SMNVEV (reference sequence). The CDR3 is made up of 14 amino acids. V dropped 4 bases and J dropped 4; count of bases not matched to a gene: 3. For the CDR3, the DNA is TGTGCCAGCAGTTCCGGGACAGGGGGGTACGAGCAGTACTTC. This encodes CASSSGTGGYEQYF.

This clone was recorded only once. This chain connects TRBV30 to TRBJ1-2; the match to TRBD1 covers 10 bases. Germline values: CDR1 GTSNPN, CDR2 SVGIG (reference sequence). The CDR3 runs to 13 residues. After removal of 1 base from V and 8 bases from J, the junction contained 4 bases not matched to a gene. CDR3: CAWSGTGGWGYTF. CDR3 sequence (DNA): TGTGCCTGGAGTGGGACAGGGGGTTGGGGCTACACCTTC.

J is TRBJ1-5 and V is TRBV4-1, with D perhaps matching TRBD1 (5 bases). This CDR3 contains 15 residues. The germline V and J ends were trimmed by 6 bases and 6 bases, with 18 bases remaining between them. Germline lookup yields CDR1 MGHRA and CDR2 YSYEKL. This CDR3 is CASSRGTGVIQPQHF. CDR3 sequence (DNA): TGCGCCAGCAGTCGGGGGACTGGGGTAATTCAGCCCCAGCATTTT.

The chain couples TRBV7-2 to TRBJ2-1; tentative D call: TRBD1 (5 bases). V lost 8 bases and J lost 7, with 24 bases in between. CDR1 and CDR2 from the germline V gene are SGHTA and FQGNSA. This CDR3 is 16 amino acids long. The CDR3 reads CASGDRDTQFWNEQFF. CDR3 coding DNA: TGTGCCAGCGGCGACAGAGATACTCAATTCTGGAATGAGCAGTTCTTC.